This is a list of T cell receptor beta chains from one sample in a study of blood T cell repertoires in COVID-19. Using immunoSEQ multiplex PCR, the repertoire was profiled, and TCRdb retains in-frame clones only, with some absent. The sample lists fewer than 250,000 clones, 83% occurring once. The specimen was peripheral blood. Receptors originate from a human donor in a cohort sampled during active COVID-19. The CDR3 runs from the conserved cysteine through the conserved F or W. Fields, in order: J gene, V gene, clone size, D gene, CDR3 protein, CDR3 DNA. D genes are given only for firm matches. Rows give clone size only sometimes, using once, few, many, or a class for an expanded clone.

j_call: TRBJ2-3
v_call: TRBV24-1
clone_size: NA
d_call: TRBD1
cdr3_aa: CATSDTGQGDLDTQYF
cdr3_nt: TGTGCCACCAGTGACACCGGACAGGGTGACCTAGATACGCAGTATTTT

j_call: TRBJ2-3
v_call: TRBV6-6
clone_size: NA
d_call: TRBD2
cdr3_aa: CASRELAGGVDTQYF
cdr3_nt: TGTGCCAGCAGGGAACTAGCGGGAGGTGTAGATACGCAGTATTTT

j_call: TRBJ1-5
v_call: TRBV11-2
clone_size: NA
d_call: NA
cdr3_aa: CASSLFNNQPQHF
cdr3_nt: TGTGCCAGCAGCTTGTTTAACAATCAGCCCCAGCATTTT

j_call: TRBJ2-1
v_call: TRBV5-4
clone_size: NA
d_call: NA
cdr3_aa: CASSRPGDPYNEQFF
cdr3_nt: TGTGCCAGCAGCCGCCCGGGGGACCCATACAATGAGCAGTTCTTC

j_call: TRBJ2-2
v_call: TRBV24-1
clone_size: NA
d_call: TRBD1
cdr3_aa: CATSATGTGRTGELFF
cdr3_nt: TGTGCCACCAGTGCAACCGGGACAGGGAGGACCGGGGAGCTGTTTTTT

j_call: TRBJ2-7
v_call: TRBV2
clone_size: NA
d_call: TRBD2
cdr3_aa: CASSEGLPSSGRAYIPYEQYF
cdr3_nt: TGTGCCAGCAGTGAGGGTTTGCCCTCTAGCGGGAGGGCGTACATCCCCTACGAGCAGTACTTC

j_call: TRBJ1-4
v_call: TRBV10-3
clone_size: few
d_call: TRBD1
cdr3_aa: CAIGGDRGSNEKLFF
cdr3_nt: TGTGCCATCGGAGGGGACAGGGGAAGTAATGAAAAACTGTTTTTT

j_call: TRBJ2-1
v_call: TRBV6-5
clone_size: NA
d_call: TRBD2
cdr3_aa: CASSYAGGRVKFF
cdr3_nt: TGTGCCAGCAGTTACGCCGGCGGGAGGGTTAAGTTCTTC

j_call: TRBJ2-7
v_call: TRBV7-9
clone_size: NA
d_call: NA
cdr3_aa: CASTAGGRQYF
cdr3_nt: TGTGCCAGCACCGCCGGGGGACGGCAGTACTTC

j_call: TRBJ1-2
v_call: TRBV6-1
clone_size: NA
d_call: NA
cdr3_aa: CASSEVTVGNYGYTF
cdr3_nt: TGTGCCAGCAGTGAAGTGACAGTGGGGAACTATGGCTACACCTTC

j_call: TRBJ1-1
v_call: TRBV28
clone_size: once
d_call: TRBD1
cdr3_aa: CASSDRGLNTEAFF
cdr3_nt: TGTGCCAGCAGCGACAGGGGCCTGAACACTGAAGCTTTCTTT

j_call: TRBJ1-4
v_call: TRBV15
clone_size: NA
d_call: TRBD1
cdr3_aa: CATSREYGQGGEKLFF
cdr3_nt: TGTGCCACCAGCAGAGAATATGGACAGGGTGGAGAAAAACTGTTTTTT

j_call: TRBJ2-3
v_call: TRBV5-6
clone_size: NA
d_call: TRBD1
cdr3_aa: CASSSLGTGGPDTDTQYF
cdr3_nt: TGTGCCAGCAGCTCTCTGGGGACAGGGGGCCCCGACACAGATACGCAGTATTTT

j_call: TRBJ1-2
v_call: TRBV5-1
clone_size: NA
d_call: TRBD1
cdr3_aa: CASREGQGQFRYTF
cdr3_nt: TGCGCCAGCCGAGAGGGACAGGGACAATTTCGCTACACCTTC

j_call: TRBJ2-1
v_call: TRBV5-6
clone_size: NA
d_call: NA
cdr3_aa: CASSGANNEQFF
cdr3_nt: TGTGCCAGCAGCGGTGCGAACAATGAGCAGTTCTTC

j_call: TRBJ2-5
v_call: TRBV6-2/TRBV6-3
clone_size: once
d_call: NA
cdr3_aa: CASSYAGIQETQYF
cdr3_nt: TGTGCCAGCAGCTATGCGGGGATCCAAGAGACCCAGTACTTC

j_call: TRBJ2-7
v_call: TRBV7-2
clone_size: NA
d_call: TRBD1
cdr3_aa: CASSLARTGPLGEQYF
cdr3_nt: TGTGCCAGCAGCTTAGCCAGGACAGGGCCCCTGGGCGAGCAGTACTTC

j_call: TRBJ2-7
v_call: TRBV5-6
clone_size: NA
d_call: TRBD2
cdr3_aa: CASSPVTSGSYEQYF
cdr3_nt: TGTGCCAGCAGCCCAGTGACTAGCGGCTCCTACGAGCAGTACTTC

j_call: TRBJ1-1
v_call: TRBV19
clone_size: once
d_call: NA
cdr3_aa: CASSIAAGGTEAFF
cdr3_nt: TGTGCCAGTAGTATAGCAGCGGGTGGCACTGAAGCTTTCTTT

j_call: TRBJ2-3
v_call: TRBV30
clone_size: NA
d_call: TRBD2
cdr3_aa: CAWSAGGDTQYF
cdr3_nt: TGTGCCTGGAGTGCGGGGGGTGATACGCAGTATTTT

j_call: TRBJ2-5
v_call: TRBV5-4
clone_size: NA
d_call: TRBD1
cdr3_aa: CASSSLGTGVGTQYF
cdr3_nt: TGTGCCAGCAGCTCGCTTGGGACAGGGGTCGGGACCCAGTACTTC

j_call: TRBJ1-5
v_call: TRBV29-1
clone_size: NA
d_call: TRBD1
cdr3_aa: CSVEVTGDNQPQHF
cdr3_nt: TGCAGCGTTGAAGTTACAGGGGACAATCAGCCCCAGCATTTT

j_call: TRBJ1-5
v_call: TRBV6-1
clone_size: NA
d_call: NA
cdr3_aa: CASSEAGGNQPQHF
cdr3_nt: TGTGCCAGCAGTGAAGCGGGGGGAAATCAGCCCCAGCATTTT

j_call: TRBJ1-2
v_call: TRBV6-1
clone_size: NA
d_call: NA
cdr3_aa: CASSENTNYGYTF
cdr3_nt: TGTGCCAGCAGTGAAAACACTAACTATGGCTACACCTTC

j_call: TRBJ2-1
v_call: TRBV19
clone_size: NA
d_call: NA
cdr3_aa: CATDRRRAVHDEYNEQFF
cdr3_nt: TGTGCCACCGACAGGAGGCGAGCGGTTCATGATGAATACAATGAGCAGTTCTTC

j_call: TRBJ2-1
v_call: TRBV27
clone_size: NA
d_call: TRBD1
cdr3_aa: CASSLLGGGEQFF
cdr3_nt: TGTGCCAGCAGTTTATTAGGGGGCGGTGAGCAGTTCTTC

j_call: TRBJ2-1
v_call: TRBV12-1
clone_size: once
d_call: NA
cdr3_aa: CASSSKTSGPYNEQFF
cdr3_nt: TGTGCCAGCAGCTCTAAGACTAGCGGGCCTTACAATGAGCAGTTCTTC

j_call: TRBJ2-3
v_call: TRBV27
clone_size: NA
d_call: TRBD1
cdr3_aa: CASSLSDRSTDTQYF
cdr3_nt: TGTGCCAGCAGTTTATCGGACAGGAGCACAGATACGCAGTATTTT

j_call: TRBJ2-6
v_call: TRBV7-3
clone_size: NA
d_call: NA
cdr3_aa: CASSFTGSNVLTF
cdr3_nt: TGTGCCAGCAGCTTTACGGGGTCCAACGTCCTGACTTTC

j_call: TRBJ2-7
v_call: TRBV6-2/TRBV6-3
clone_size: NA
d_call: NA
cdr3_aa: CASSYDILYEQYF
cdr3_nt: TGTGCCAGCAGTTATGACATCCTCTACGAGCAGTACTTC

j_call: TRBJ2-7
v_call: TRBV10-3
clone_size: NA
d_call: NA
cdr3_aa: CASCPGKSHEQYF
cdr3_nt: TGTGCCAGCTGCCCAGGGAAATCGCACGAGCAGTACTTC